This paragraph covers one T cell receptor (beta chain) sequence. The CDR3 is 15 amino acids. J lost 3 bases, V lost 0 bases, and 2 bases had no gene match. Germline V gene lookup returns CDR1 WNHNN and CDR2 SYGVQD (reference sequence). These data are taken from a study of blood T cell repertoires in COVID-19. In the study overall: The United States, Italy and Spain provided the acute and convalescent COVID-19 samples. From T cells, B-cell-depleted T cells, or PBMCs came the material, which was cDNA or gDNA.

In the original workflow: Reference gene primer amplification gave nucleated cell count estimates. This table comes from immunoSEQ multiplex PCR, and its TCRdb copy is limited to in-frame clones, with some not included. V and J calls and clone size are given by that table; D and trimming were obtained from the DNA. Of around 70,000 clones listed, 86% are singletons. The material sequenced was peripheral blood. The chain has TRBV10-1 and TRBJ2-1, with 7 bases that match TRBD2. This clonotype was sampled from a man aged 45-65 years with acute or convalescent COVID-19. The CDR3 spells CASSESLADYNEQFF. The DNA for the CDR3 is TGCGCCAGCAGTGAGTCCCTAGCGGACTACAATGAGCAGTTCTTC.